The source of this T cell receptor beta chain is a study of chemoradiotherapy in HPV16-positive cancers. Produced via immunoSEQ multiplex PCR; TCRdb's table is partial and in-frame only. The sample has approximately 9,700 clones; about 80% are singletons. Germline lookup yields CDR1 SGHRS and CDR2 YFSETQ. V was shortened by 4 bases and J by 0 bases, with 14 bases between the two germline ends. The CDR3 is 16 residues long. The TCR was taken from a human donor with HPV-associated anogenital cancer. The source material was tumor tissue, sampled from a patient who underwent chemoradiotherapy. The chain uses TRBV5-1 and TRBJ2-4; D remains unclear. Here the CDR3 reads CASSQHHGLAKNIQYF. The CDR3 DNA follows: TGCGCCAGCAGCCAGCACCACGGTTTAGCCAAAAACATTCAGTACTTC.